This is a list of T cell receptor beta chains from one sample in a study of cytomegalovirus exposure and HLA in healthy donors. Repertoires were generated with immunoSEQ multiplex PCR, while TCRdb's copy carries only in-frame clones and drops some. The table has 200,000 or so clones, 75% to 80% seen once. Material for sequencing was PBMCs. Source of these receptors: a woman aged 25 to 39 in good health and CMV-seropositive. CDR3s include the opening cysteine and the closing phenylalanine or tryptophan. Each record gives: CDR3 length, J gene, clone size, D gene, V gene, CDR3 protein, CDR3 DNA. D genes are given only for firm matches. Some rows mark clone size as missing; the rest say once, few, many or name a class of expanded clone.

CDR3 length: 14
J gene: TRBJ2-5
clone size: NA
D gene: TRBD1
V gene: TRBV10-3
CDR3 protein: CAIKRQGEGETQYF
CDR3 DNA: TGTGCCATCAAACGACAGGGGGAAGGAGAGACCCAGTACTTC

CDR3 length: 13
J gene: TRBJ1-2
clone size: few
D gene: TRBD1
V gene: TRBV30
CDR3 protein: CAWSVRAGGGYTF
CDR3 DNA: TGTGCCTGGAGTGTAAGGGCAGGGGGCGGCTACACCTTC

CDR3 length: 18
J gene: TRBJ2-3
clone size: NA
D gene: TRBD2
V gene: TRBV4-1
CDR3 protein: CASSQERGLAGSTDTQYF
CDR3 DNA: TGCGCCAGCAGCCAAGAAAGGGGGCTAGCGGGGAGCACAGATACGCAGTATTTT

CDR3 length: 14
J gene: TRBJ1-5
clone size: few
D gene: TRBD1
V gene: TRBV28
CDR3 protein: CASRATGGNQPQHF
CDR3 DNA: TGTGCCAGCAGGGCAACAGGGGGGAATCAGCCCCAGCATTTT

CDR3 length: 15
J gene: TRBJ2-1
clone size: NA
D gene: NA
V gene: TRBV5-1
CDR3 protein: CASSLVTGTYNEQFF
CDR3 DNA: TGCGCCAGCAGCTTGGTCACAGGGACCTACAATGAGCAGTTCTTC

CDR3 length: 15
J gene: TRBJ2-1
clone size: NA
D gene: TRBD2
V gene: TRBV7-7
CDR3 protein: CASSLGLAGNNEQFF
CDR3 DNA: TGTGCCAGCAGCTTAGGACTAGCGGGGAACAATGAGCAGTTCTTC

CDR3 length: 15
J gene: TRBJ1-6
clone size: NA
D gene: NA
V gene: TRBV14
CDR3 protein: CASSQYLPGISPLHF
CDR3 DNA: TGTGCCAGCAGCCAATACCTTCCCGGTATTTCACCCCTCCACTTT

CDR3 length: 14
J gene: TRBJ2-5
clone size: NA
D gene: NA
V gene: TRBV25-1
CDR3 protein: CASSESGVRETQYF
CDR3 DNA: TGTGCCAGCAGTGAATCAGGGGTACGGGAGACCCAGTACTTC

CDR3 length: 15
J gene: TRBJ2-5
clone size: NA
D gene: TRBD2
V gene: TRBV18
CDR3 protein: CASSPGLAGAETQYF
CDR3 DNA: TGTGCCAGCTCACCGGGACTAGCGGGAGCAGAGACCCAGTACTTC

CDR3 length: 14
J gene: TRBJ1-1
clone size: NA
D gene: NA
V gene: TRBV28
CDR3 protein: CAGSLSGHYTEAFF
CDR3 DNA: TGTGCCGGCAGTCTTAGTGGACATTACACTGAAGCTTTCTTT

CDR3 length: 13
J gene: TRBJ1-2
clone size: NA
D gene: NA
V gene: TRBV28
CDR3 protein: CASSLEGAGGYTF
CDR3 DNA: TGTGCCAGCAGTTTAGAGGGAGCGGGTGGCTACACCTTC

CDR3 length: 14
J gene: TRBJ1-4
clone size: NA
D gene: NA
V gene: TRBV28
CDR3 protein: CASSYSGHNEKLFF
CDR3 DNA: TGTGCCAGCAGTTATTCAGGCCATAATGAAAAACTGTTTTTT

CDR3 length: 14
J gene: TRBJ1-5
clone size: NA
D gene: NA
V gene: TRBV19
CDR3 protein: CASSIKAGNQPQHF
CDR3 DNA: TGTGCCAGTAGTATAAAGGCGGGGAATCAGCCCCAGCATTTT

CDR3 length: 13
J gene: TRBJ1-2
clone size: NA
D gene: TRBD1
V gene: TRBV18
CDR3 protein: CASSPGTGSGYTF
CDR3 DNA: TGTGCCAGCTCACCCGGGACAGGGAGCGGCTACACCTTC

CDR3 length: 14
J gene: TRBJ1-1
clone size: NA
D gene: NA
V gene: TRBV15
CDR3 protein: CATSSSFGQSEAFF
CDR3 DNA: TGTGCCACCAGCAGCTCCTTCGGACAGAGTGAAGCTTTCTTT

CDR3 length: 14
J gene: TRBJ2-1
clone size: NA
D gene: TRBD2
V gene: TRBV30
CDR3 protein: CAWRLAGSYNEQFF
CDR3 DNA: TGTGCCTGGAGACTAGCGGGGTCCTACAATGAGCAGTTCTTC

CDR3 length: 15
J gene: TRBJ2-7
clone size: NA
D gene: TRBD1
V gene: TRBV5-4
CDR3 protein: CASSSPDRGEYEQYF
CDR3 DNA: TGTGCCAGCAGCTCCCCGGACAGGGGAGAGTACGAGCAGTACTTC

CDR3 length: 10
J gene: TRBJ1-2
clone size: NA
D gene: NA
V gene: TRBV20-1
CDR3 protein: CSASSYGYTF
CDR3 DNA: TGCAGTGCTTCCTCCTATGGCTACACCTTC

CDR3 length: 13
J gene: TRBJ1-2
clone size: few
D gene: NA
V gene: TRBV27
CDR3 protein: CASSWGGWGPYTF
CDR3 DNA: TGTGCCAGCAGTTGGGGGGGTTGGGGTCCCTACACCTTC

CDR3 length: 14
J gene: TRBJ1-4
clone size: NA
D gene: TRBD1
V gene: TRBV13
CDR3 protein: CASSLTGVREKLFF
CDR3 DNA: TGTGCCAGCAGCCTGACAGGGGTGAGGGAAAAACTGTTTTTT

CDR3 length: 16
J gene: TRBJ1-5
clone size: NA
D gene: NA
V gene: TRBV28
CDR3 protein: CASRSSGVTLYQPQHF
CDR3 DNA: TGTGCCAGCAGAAGTTCCGGGGTCACCCTATATCAGCCCCAGCATTTT

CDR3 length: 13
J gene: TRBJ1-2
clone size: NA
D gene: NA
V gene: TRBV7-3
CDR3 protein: CASSAGLDYGYTF
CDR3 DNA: TGTGCCAGCAGCGCCGGGTTGGACTATGGCTACACCTTC

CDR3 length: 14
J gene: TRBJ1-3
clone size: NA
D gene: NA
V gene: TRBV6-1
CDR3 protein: CASSGRHSGNTIYF
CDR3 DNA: TGTGCCAGCAGTGGACGACACTCTGGAAACACCATATATTTT

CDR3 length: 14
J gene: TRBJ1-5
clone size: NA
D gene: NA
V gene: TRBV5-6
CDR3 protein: CASSLGPGEQPQHF
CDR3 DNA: TGTGCCAGCAGCTTAGGTCCCGGGGAACAGCCCCAGCATTTT

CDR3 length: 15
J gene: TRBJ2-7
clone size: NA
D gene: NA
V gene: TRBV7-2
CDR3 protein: CASSQTRTYGYEQYF
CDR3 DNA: TGTGCCAGCAGCCAAACCCGGACATACGGCTACGAGCAGTACTTC

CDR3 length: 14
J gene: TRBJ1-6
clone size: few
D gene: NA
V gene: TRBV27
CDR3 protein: CASRYAAVGSPLHF
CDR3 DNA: TGTGCCAGCAGATACGCCGCGGTGGGTTCACCCCTCCACTTT

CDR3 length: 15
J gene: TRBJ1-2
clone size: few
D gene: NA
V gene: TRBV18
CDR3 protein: CASSPEVLARGGYTF
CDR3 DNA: TGTGCCAGCTCACCAGAGGTTTTGGCGCGAGGGGGCTACACCTTC

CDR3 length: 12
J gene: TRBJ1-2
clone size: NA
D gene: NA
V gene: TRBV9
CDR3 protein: CASSKQGVGYTF
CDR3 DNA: TGTGCCAGCAGCAAACAGGGAGTAGGCTACACCTTC

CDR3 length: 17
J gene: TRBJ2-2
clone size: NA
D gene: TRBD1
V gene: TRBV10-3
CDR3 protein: CAISWVPSQGASGELFF
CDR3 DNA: TGTGCCATCAGTTGGGTTCCGTCACAGGGGGCCTCCGGGGAGCTGTTTTTT

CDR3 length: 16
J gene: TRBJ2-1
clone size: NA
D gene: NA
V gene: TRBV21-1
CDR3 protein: CASSKVKAGSYNEQFF
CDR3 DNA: TGTGCCAGCAGCAAAGTGAAAGCGGGATCCTACAATGAGCAGTTCTTC

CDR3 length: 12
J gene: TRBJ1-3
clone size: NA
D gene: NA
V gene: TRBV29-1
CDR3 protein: CSVEVGGDTIYF
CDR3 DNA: TGCAGCGTTGAAGTCGGAGGGGACACCATATATTTT